This record concerns one T cell receptor (beta chain) sequence. The assay was immunoSEQ multiplex PCR, and TCRdb's table has in-frame clones only and misses some. The sample has roughly 200,000 clones, under 90% seen once; the top ten hold approximately 10%. The data originate from a study of blood T cell repertoires in COVID-19. The CDR3 totals 13 residues. The germline V and J ends were trimmed by 3 bases and 0 bases, with 5 bases remaining between them. Germline CDR1 and CDR2: SEHNR and FQNEAQ (reference sequence). The rearrangement joins TRBV7-9 to TRBJ1-1; D not resolved. The sample taken for sequencing was peripheral blood. The source is a woman aged 80 or older with COVID-19, enrolled during active disease. CDR3 in amino acids: CASSFGMNTEAFF. The DNA for the CDR3 is TGTGCCAGCAGCTTTGGCATGAACACTGAAGCTTTCTTT.